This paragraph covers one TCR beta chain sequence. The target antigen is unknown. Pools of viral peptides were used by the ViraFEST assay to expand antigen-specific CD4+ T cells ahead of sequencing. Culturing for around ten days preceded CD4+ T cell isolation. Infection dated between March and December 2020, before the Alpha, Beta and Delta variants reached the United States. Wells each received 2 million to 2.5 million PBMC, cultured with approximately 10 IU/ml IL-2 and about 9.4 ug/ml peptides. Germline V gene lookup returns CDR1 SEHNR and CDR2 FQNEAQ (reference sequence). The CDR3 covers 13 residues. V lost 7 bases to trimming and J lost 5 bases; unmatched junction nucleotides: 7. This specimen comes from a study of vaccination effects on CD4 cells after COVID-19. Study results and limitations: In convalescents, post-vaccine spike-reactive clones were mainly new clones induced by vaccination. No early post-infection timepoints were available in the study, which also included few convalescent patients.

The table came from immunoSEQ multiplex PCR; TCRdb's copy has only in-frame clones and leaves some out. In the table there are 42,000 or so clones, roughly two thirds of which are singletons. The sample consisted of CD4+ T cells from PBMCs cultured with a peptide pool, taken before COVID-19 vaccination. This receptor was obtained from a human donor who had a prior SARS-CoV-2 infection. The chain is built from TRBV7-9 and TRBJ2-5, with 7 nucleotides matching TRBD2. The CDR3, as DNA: TGTGCCAGCACCCCAGTGGGGGGGGAGACCCAGTACTTC. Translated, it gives CASTPVGGETQYF.